A selection of T cell receptor beta chains follows, all from one sample in a study of early T cells in non-severe SARS-CoV-2 infection. In TCRdb, the 5' RACE reads were re-called with MiXCR into one record per CDR3 protein. The sample records tens of thousands of distinct CDR3 sequences, around 8.6% being singletons. The sequencing here drew on whole blood, taken at baseline. These receptors originate from an adult who was a healthcare worker with PCR-confirmed SARS-CoV-2 infection or an uninfected control (not recorded which). CDR3s include the opening cysteine and the closing phenylalanine or tryptophan. The D gene is left open where the match is weak. Part of the rows lack a size; the others show once, few, many or a class for expanded clones.

CDR3 length: 14
clone size: NA
V gene: TRBV12-3/TRBV12-4
D gene: TRBD2
J gene: TRBJ2-7
CDR3 DNA: TGTGCCAGTCAAGCGGGAGGTGGGTTCGACGAGCAGTACTTC
CDR3 protein: CASQAGGGFDEQYF

CDR3 length: 14
clone size: many
V gene: TRBV2
D gene: NA
J gene: TRBJ1-6
CDR3 DNA: TGTGCCAGCAGTGTGATTGATAGTAATTCACCCCTCCACTTT
CDR3 protein: CASSVIDSNSPLHF

CDR3 length: 11
clone size: NA
V gene: TRBV29-1
D gene: NA
J gene: TRBJ1-4
CDR3 DNA: TGCAGCGTTGAAGCTGCGGAAAAACTGTTTTTT
CDR3 protein: CSVEAAEKLFF

CDR3 length: 13
clone size: NA
V gene: TRBV7-9
D gene: NA
J gene: TRBJ1-1
CDR3 DNA: TGTGCCAGCAGCGAGGGTCGGGGAGCTGAAGCTTTCTTT
CDR3 protein: CASSEGRGAEAFF

CDR3 length: 14
clone size: NA
V gene: TRBV10-3
D gene: TRBD1
J gene: TRBJ2-2
CDR3 DNA: TGTGCCATCCAAGAACAGGGGGTGACCGGGGAGCTGTTTTTT
CDR3 protein: CAIQEQGVTGELFF

CDR3 length: 14
clone size: NA
V gene: TRBV7-9
D gene: NA
J gene: TRBJ2-7
CDR3 DNA: TGTGCCAGCAGCTTGTGGCGGGAAGCCTACGAGCAGTACTTC
CDR3 protein: CASSLWREAYEQYF

CDR3 length: 16
clone size: few
V gene: TRBV6-5
D gene: TRBD1
J gene: TRBJ1-2
CDR3 DNA: TGTGCCAGCACTCCCCGGGGTTACAGGGGGTCGGTGGGCTACACCTTC
CDR3 protein: CASTPRGYRGSVGYTF

CDR3 length: 15
clone size: NA
V gene: TRBV18
D gene: NA
J gene: TRBJ2-3
CDR3 DNA: TGTGCCAGCTCACCACTCGGTTTTGGCACAGATACGCAGTATTTT
CDR3 protein: CASSPLGFGTDTQYF

CDR3 length: 14
clone size: few
V gene: TRBV10-1
D gene: TRBD2
J gene: TRBJ2-1
CDR3 DNA: TGCGCCAGCAGTGAACTAGCGGGATACAATGAGCAGTTCTTC
CDR3 protein: CASSELAGYNEQFF

CDR3 length: 15
clone size: few
V gene: TRBV11-2
D gene: NA
J gene: TRBJ2-5
CDR3 DNA: TGTGCCAGCAGCTTAGATCCCGGGACGAGGAAGACCCAGTACTTC
CDR3 protein: CASSLDPGTRKTQYF

CDR3 length: 15
clone size: NA
V gene: TRBV7-3
D gene: NA
J gene: TRBJ2-3
CDR3 DNA: TGTGCCAGCAGCTCCCCCGACCTAGCGACAGATACGCAGTATTTT
CDR3 protein: CASSSPDLATDTQYF

CDR3 length: 17
clone size: NA
V gene: TRBV19
D gene: TRBD2
J gene: TRBJ2-3
CDR3 DNA: TGTGCCAGTAGTATAGATTTGCGGGGGGCCGGCACAGATACGCAGTATTTT
CDR3 protein: CASSIDLRGAGTDTQYF

CDR3 length: 14
clone size: few
V gene: TRBV29-1
D gene: TRBD1
J gene: TRBJ2-3
CDR3 DNA: TGCAGCGCTTGGACAGGGCGGATTAGTGATACGCAGTATTTT
CDR3 protein: CSAWTGRISDTQYF

CDR3 length: 12
clone size: many
V gene: TRBV29-1
D gene: NA
J gene: TRBJ1-5
CDR3 DNA: TGCAGCGTTGAAGAAAGTGGTCAGCCCCAGCATTTT
CDR3 protein: CSVEESGQPQHF

CDR3 length: 14
clone size: many
V gene: TRBV28
D gene: NA
J gene: TRBJ2-5
CDR3 DNA: TGTGCCAGCAGTTTAGCGTCACCGGGGGAGACCCAGTACTTC
CDR3 protein: CASSLASPGETQYF

CDR3 length: 14
clone size: NA
V gene: TRBV5-4
D gene: NA
J gene: TRBJ2-1
CDR3 DNA: TGTGCCAGCAGCTTCTGGACGGAGTACAATGAGCAGTTCTTC
CDR3 protein: CASSFWTEYNEQFF

CDR3 length: 13
clone size: many
V gene: TRBV7-8
D gene: NA
J gene: TRBJ2-3
CDR3 DNA: TGTGCCTGGGGCAGATTATACACAGATACGCAGTATTTT
CDR3 protein: CAWGRLYTDTQYF

CDR3 length: 13
clone size: few
V gene: TRBV6-6
D gene: NA
J gene: TRBJ2-1
CDR3 DNA: TGTGCCAGCAGTTCGGACACCTACAATGAGCAGTTCTTC
CDR3 protein: CASSSDTYNEQFF

CDR3 length: 15
clone size: many
V gene: TRBV7-3
D gene: TRBD2
J gene: TRBJ2-5
CDR3 DNA: TGTGCCAGCAGCCCTAGCGGGGGGGCCACGGAGACCCAGTACTTC
CDR3 protein: CASSPSGGATETQYF

CDR3 length: 15
clone size: many
V gene: TRBV18
D gene: NA
J gene: TRBJ2-1
CDR3 DNA: TGTGCCAGCTCACTGACAGCAGTCAGGAACAATGAGCAGTTCTTC
CDR3 protein: CASSLTAVRNNEQFF

CDR3 length: 16
clone size: few
V gene: TRBV28
D gene: NA
J gene: TRBJ1-5
CDR3 DNA: TGTGCCAGCAGTTCCATTCAGGGGACCAGCAATCAGCCCCAGCATTTT
CDR3 protein: CASSSIQGTSNQPQHF

CDR3 length: 15
clone size: NA
V gene: TRBV5-4
D gene: TRBD1
J gene: TRBJ2-5
CDR3 DNA: TGTGTCAGCAGCGCCCTGATGACAGGGCAAGAGACCCAGTACTTC
CDR3 protein: CVSSALMTGQETQYF

CDR3 length: 14
clone size: NA
V gene: TRBV29-1
D gene: NA
J gene: TRBJ1-1
CDR3 DNA: TGCAGCGTTGAAAGGCAGCTCGATCCTTCGGGAGCTTTCTTT
CDR3 protein: CSVERQLDPSGAFF

CDR3 length: 14
clone size: few
V gene: TRBV5-6
D gene: NA
J gene: TRBJ2-7
CDR3 DNA: TGTGCCAGCAGCTTGGTCAGGGGCCCCTACGAGCAGTACTTC
CDR3 protein: CASSLVRGPYEQYF

CDR3 length: 15
clone size: few
V gene: TRBV15
D gene: NA
J gene: TRBJ2-7
CDR3 DNA: TGTGCCACCAGCAGAGATCTGGGCAGGGGCTACGAGCAGTACTTC
CDR3 protein: CATSRDLGRGYEQYF

CDR3 length: 15
clone size: many
V gene: TRBV9
D gene: NA
J gene: TRBJ2-1
CDR3 DNA: TGTGCCAGCAGTCCGTCGGGGGTCTCCTACAATGAGCAGTTCTTC
CDR3 protein: CASSPSGVSYNEQFF